The clone carrying this TCR beta chain was seen a handful of times. Its antigen is not known. The sample comes from a study of T cells after yellow fever vaccination. Overall study context: Fractions with few cells were prepared using SMART-Seq v4 Ultra Low Input.

Study-level findings and limits: Subsequent to the booster, the majority of primary-vaccination clones reappeared (around 97% CD4, approximately 85% CD8). A minor fraction of clonotypes spanned both CD4 and CD8 compartments.

Each CDR3 protein gets one entry after TCRdb re-called the 5' RACE reads with MiXCR. The sample includes approximately 580,000 distinct CDR3 sequences, around 17% of them seen just once. The material sequenced was PBMCs, taken about 5 days after the first yellow fever vaccination. This receptor was identified in a man between 18 and 29 years old who received the YFV17D yellow fever vaccine.

The DNA of the CDR3 is TGTGCCAGCAGTTCCGCCCGCGGAAGCTCCTACAATGAGCAGTTCTTC. Translation gives CASSSARGSSYNEQFF. The chain carries TRBV6-5 and TRBJ2-1; no clear D gene. V shed 4 bases and J shed 0 bases, with 13 bases lying between them. This CDR3 is built from 16 residues. Germline assignment: CDR1 MNHEY and CDR2 SVGAGI.